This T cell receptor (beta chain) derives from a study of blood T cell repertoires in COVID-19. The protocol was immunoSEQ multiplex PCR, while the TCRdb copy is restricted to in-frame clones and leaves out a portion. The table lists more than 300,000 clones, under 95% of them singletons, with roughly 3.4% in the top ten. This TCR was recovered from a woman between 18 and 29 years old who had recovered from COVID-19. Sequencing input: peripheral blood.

In nucleotides, the CDR3 is TGTGCCAGCGCCCCCCGGGGGATCGATGAGCAGTTCTTC. It encodes CASAPRGIDEQFF. J is TRBJ2-1 and V is TRBV6-6; D is possibly TRBD2 (6 bases). The length of the CDR3 is 13 residues. Looked up from germline, CDR1 is MNHNY and CDR2 is SVGAGI (reference sequence). Between the trimmed V and J ends, which lost 8 bases and 8 bases, there was a span of 16 bases.